This is a list of T cell receptor beta chains from one sample in a study of identical twins. TCRdb independently ran MiXCR on the 5' RACE reads; one entry per CDR3 protein. The sample lists roughly 1,500,000 distinct CDR3 sequences; about 31% were seen once. Input material: cord blood. Receptors were obtained from a newborn girl in good health. Both conserved end residues are part of each CDR3. The D gene is left open where the match is weak. Not all rows give a size; the values are once, few, many and, for expanded clones, a class.

clone_size d_call j_call v_call cdr3_nt cdr3_aa
once TRBD2 TRBJ2-1 TRBV20-1 TGCAGTGCTAAGCGGGAGTGGTCCTACAATGAGCAGTTCTTC CSAKREWSYNEQFF
- - TRBJ2-6 TRBV28 TGTGCCAGCAGTAGTACGAGGTCTGGGGCCAACGTCCTGACTTTC CASSSTRSGANVLTF
once TRBD2 TRBJ2-7 TRBV4-1 TGCGCCAGCAGCCAACCACCTAGCGGGGGGACCTACGAGCAGTACTTC CASSQPPSGGTYEQYF
few - TRBJ2-6 TRBV3-1 TGTGCCAGCAGCCAAAGGGACGGAACTCGGGAAAATCACCTCTCTGGGGCCAACGTCCTGACTTTC CASSQRDGTRENHLSGANVLTF
few TRBD2 TRBJ2-1 TRBV7-9 TGTGCCAGCAGCTTACAAAGATGGCCGGGAGGGTCCTACAATGAGCAGTTCTTC CASSLQRWPGGSYNEQFF
- - TRBJ1-1 TRBV4-1 TGCGCCAGCAGCCAACCTAGACCCCTATACACTGAAGCTTTCTTT CASSQPRPLYTEAFF
few TRBD2 TRBJ2-3 TRBV12-3/TRBV12-4 TGTGCCAGCAAGAAAGCGGGGGGAGGCACAGATACGCAGTATTTT CASKKAGGGTDTQYF
few - TRBJ2-3 TRBV4-1 TGCGCCAGCAGCCAAGGGCTAGCGAAGGGAGATACGCAGTATTTT CASSQGLAKGDTQYF
- TRBD1 TRBJ2-7 TRBV24-1 TGTGCCACCAGTAACCCGGGACAGGTCTCCTACGAGCAGTACTTC CATSNPGQVSYEQYF
few TRBD1 TRBJ2-7 TRBV24-1 TGTGCCACCAGTGATCCTGGACAGGGGAACTACGAGCAGTACTTC CATSDPGQGNYEQYF
- - TRBJ2-7 TRBV28 TGTGCCAGCAGCTCCACCGGGTCTGACTACGAGCAGTACTTC CASSSTGSDYEQYF
- - TRBJ2-3 TRBV20-1 TGCAGTGCTGGGACTTTCTCCCCCACAGATACGCAGTATTTT CSAGTFSPTDTQYF
few - TRBJ2-1 TRBV3-1 TGTGCCAGCAGCCAGGGACTCCTTAGCTCCTACAATGAGCAGTTCTTC CASSQGLLSSYNEQFF
few - TRBJ2-5 TRBV6-1 TGTGCCAGCAGTGACTCCCGGAGAACCCAAGAGACCCAGTACTTC CASSDSRRTQETQYF
few - TRBJ1-1 TRBV2 TGTGCCAGCAGTGAAGAGGGGTTTGAAGCTTTCTTT CASSEEGFEAFF
few TRBD2 TRBJ2-1 TRBV20-1 TGCAGTGCTAGGCTAGCGGGAGGCTATGAGCAGTTCTTC CSARLAGGYEQFF
- - TRBJ1-2 TRBV4-1 TGCGCCAGCAGCCAAGTTGGCGGGGCTAACTATGGCTACACCTTC CASSQVGGANYGYTF
once - TRBJ2-3 TRBV7-2 TGTGCCAGCAGCCCCAGGTCCCACCGCACAGATACGCAGTATTTT CASSPRSHRTDTQYF
many TRBD2 TRBJ2-3 TRBV4-2 TGTGCCAGCAGCCAAGCAACTAGCGGAGGGGGCACAGATACGCAGTATTTT CASSQATSGGGTDTQYF
few - TRBJ2-2 TRBV10-1 TGCGCCAGCAGTGACAAACTACTCGAGAACACCGGGGAGCTGTTTTTT CASSDKLLENTGELFF
many - TRBJ2-5 TRBV12-3/TRBV12-4 TGTGCCAGCAGTTTATCCCCAGGGGATCTTGGGCAGTACTTC CASSLSPGDLGQYF
few TRBD1 TRBJ1-1 TRBV27 TGTGCCAGCAGTTTGAGGACAGGGGGTGAAGCTTTCTTT CASSLRTGGEAFF
- TRBD2 TRBJ2-7 TRBV20-1 TGCAGTGCCCAAGATGTAGCGGGAGGACACTACGAGCAGTACTTC CSAQDVAGGHYEQYF
- TRBD1 TRBJ1-6 TRBV4-2 TGTGCCAGCAGCCTTCGACAGGGGGAAAATTCACCCCTCCACTTT CASSLRQGENSPLHF
few - TRBJ2-5 TRBV29-1 TGCAGCGTTGAACTGGGGATCCAAGAGACCCAGTACTTC CSVELGIQETQYF
many - TRBJ1-4 TRBV20-1 TGCAGTGCTGGCCGTGGGATAAATAATGAAAAACTGTTTTTT CSAGRGINNEKLFF
many - TRBJ2-7 TRBV2 TGTGCCAGCAGAATCTACGAGCAGTACTTC CASRIYEQYF
few - TRBJ2-4 TRBV5-1 TGCGCCAGCAGCGAAGGGGGAGGAAACATTCAGTACTTC CASSEGGGNIQYF